This TCR beta chain was recovered during a study of radiotherapy plus CTLA-4 blockade in lung cancer. A few counts support this clone. V was shortened by 1 base and J by 0 bases, with 7 bases between the two germline ends. Germline V gene lookup returns CDR1 SGHAT and CDR2 FQNNGV. The CDR3 runs 15 residues. The data were produced by immunoSEQ multiplex PCR, yet TCRdb's version contains in-frame clones alone and is incomplete. This sample has fewer than 55,000 clones, with approximately 81% found just once. People whose metastatic non-small-cell lung cancer was chemo-refractory got focal radiation along with CTLA-4 blockade by ipilimumab.

This clonotype originated in a human donor with non-small cell lung cancer whose response to radiotherapy plus ipilimumab could not be evaluated. The chain recombines TRBV11-2 with TRBJ1-3; D gene uncertain. Specimen: peripheral blood, collected from a patient treated with radiotherapy plus ipilimumab. The CDR3 is CASSLGSVSGNTIYF. CDR3 coding DNA: TGTGCCAGCAGCTTAGGGTCGGTCTCTGGAAACACCATATATTTT.